These 31 T cell receptor beta chains were all obtained from the same sample, sequenced in a study of blood T cell repertoires in COVID-19. Profiling relied on immunoSEQ multiplex PCR, and the TCRdb table lists in-frame clones only, not all of them. In the table there are 150,000 or so clones, 87% of which are singletons. Sequencing was performed on PBMCs or T cells enriched from blood (not recorded which). The receptors stem from a woman in her fifties or sixties who had recovered from COVID-19.

This clone was counted between two and nine times. The genes are TRBV7-9 and TRBJ2-1; perhaps TRBD1 as D (6 bases). CDR1 SEHNR and CDR2 FQNEAQ come from the germline V gene (reference sequence). V was shortened by 5 bases and J by 6 bases, with 14 bases between the two germline ends. The CDR3 runs 14 residues. CDR3 residues: CASSISGTTNEQFF. CDR3 DNA sequence: TGTGCCAGCAGCATTAGTGGGACAACCAATGAGCAGTTCTTC.

Points on this clone: Other DNA sequences of this sample code for an identical CDR3. The gene calls are TRBV12-5 and TRBJ2-2; the match to TRBD1 covers 12 bases. The CDR3 is 15 amino acids. The germline V gene encodes CDR1 LGHNT and CDR2 FRNRAP. Trimming cost V 6 bases and J 6 bases; bases outside gene matches: 5. Written as DNA, the CDR3 is TGTGCTAGTGGCCTGGGGACAGGGGGCTCCGGGGAGCTGTTTTTT. It is translated as CASGLGTGGSGELFF.

This clone was picked up a small number of times. The chain joins TRBV7-3 to TRBJ2-3; 13 positions agree with TRBD2. This CDR3 contains 16 residues. The J segment lost 7 bases and the V segment lost 1 base, leaving 5 bases of the junction unmatched. Per germline, CDR1 SGHTA and CDR2 FQGTGA. This CDR3 reads CASSLIRTSGSNTQYF. DNA for the CDR3: TGTGCCAGCAGCTTAATCCGGACTAGCGGGAGTAATACGCAGTATTTT.

The chain links TRBV5-6 to TRBJ1-6, with 9 bases aligning to TRBD1. The germline CDR1 and CDR2 sequences are SGHDT and YYEEEE. The V gene end was trimmed by 2 bases and the J gene end by 11 bases; junction bases not matched to a gene: 8. The CDR3 spans 15 residues. The CDR3 DNA reads TGTGCCAGCAGCTTTTGGGGACAGGGTGATGCACCCCTCCACTTT. It is translated as CASSFWGQGDAPLHF.

CDR3 protein: CASSLPGTGGNYGYTF. The DNA of the CDR3 is TGTGCCAGCAGCTTACCCGGGACAGGGGGCAACTATGGCTACACCTTC. This chain uses TRBV5-4 with TRBJ1-2; 12 nucleotides agree with TRBD1. CDR1 is SGHNT and CDR2 is YYREEE in the germline V gene (reference sequence). The CDR3 is made up of 16 amino acids. The trim removed 2 bases at V and 2 bases at J, leaving 4 bases unmatched.

The chain carries TRBV2 and TRBJ2-7, with TRBD1 identical over 7 bases. Germline V lookup: CDR1 SNHLY, CDR2 FYNNEI. The CDR3 consists of 14 residues. After removal of 6 bases from V and 2 bases from J, the junction contained 7 bases not matched to a gene. The CDR3 protein is CASSRQGRTYEQYF. Here the CDR3 DNA reads TGTGCCAGCAGCCGACAGGGTAGGACCTACGAGCAGTACTTC.

V usage is TRBV5-5 and J usage is TRBJ2-7; D not certain. V was shortened by 1 base and J by 0 bases, with 17 bases between the two germline ends. The CDR3 contains 17 residues. The V gene's germline CDR1 is SGHKS and CDR2 YYEKEE (reference sequence). CDR3: CASSLPPGREPSYEQYF. Here the CDR3 DNA reads TGTGCCAGCAGCTTGCCCCCTGGGCGCGAGCCCTCCTACGAGCAGTACTTC.

The chain is built from TRBV7-9 and TRBJ2-2, with a weak D call TRBD1 (5 bases). Germline CDR1 is SEHNR and CDR2 is FQNEAQ (reference sequence). CDR3 length: 14 amino acids. The V gene lost 3 bases and the J gene lost 3 bases, with 8 bases spanning the gap. The CDR3 nucleotides read TGTGCCAGCAGCTTTACAGGCGACACCGGGGAGCTGTTTTTT. This sequence encodes CASSFTGDTGELFF.

This sequence joins TRBV7-9 and TRBJ2-7; 10 nucleotides line up with TRBD1. The CDR3 extends over 13 amino acids. CDR1 and CDR2 (germline): SEHNR, FQNEAQ (reference sequence). V lost 5 bases, J lost 3 bases, and 1 base stayed unmatched. Written as DNA, the CDR3 is TGTGCCAGCAGCCGGGACAGGGGCTACGAGCAGTACTTC. Its protein is CASSRDRGYEQYF. Full variable domain (remainder filled in from reference TRBV7-9 and TRBJ2-7): DTGVSQNPRHKITKRGQNVTFRCDPISEHNRLYWYRQTLGQGPEFLTYFQNEAQLEKSRLLSDRFSAERPKGSFSTLEIQRTEQGDSAMYLCASSRDRGYEQYFGPGTRLTVT.

In this sample, this clone turned up a few times. J is TRBJ2-1 and V is TRBV18, with a weak D call TRBD1 (5 bases). Trimming removed 3 bases at V and 6 bases at J, with 12 bases between. The CDR3 has 14 amino acids. The V gene's germline CDR1 is KGHSH and CDR2 LQKENI. CDR3 sequence: CASSPIQVGNEQFF. For the CDR3, the DNA is TGTGCCAGCTCACCTATACAGGTGGGCAATGAGCAGTTCTTC.

This chain links TRBV6-6 with TRBJ2-7; possible D gene TRBD2, 6 bases. Per germline, CDR1 MNHNY and CDR2 SVGAGI (reference sequence). V was shortened by 2 bases and J by 5 bases, with 16 bases between the two germline ends. The CDR3 has 15 residues. The CDR3 protein is CASSYGGLRTNEQYF. The CDR3 nucleotides read TGTGCCAGCAGTTACGGAGGGTTGAGAACGAACGAGCAGTACTTC.

V usage is TRBV14 and J usage is TRBJ2-3, with D possibly matching TRBD2 (5 bases). This CDR3 has 15 residues. The V and J ends lost 2 bases and 3 bases respectively, with 12 bases between them. CDR1 and CDR2 from the germline V gene are SGHDN and FVKESK. The CDR3 DNA sequence: TGTGCCAGCAGCCAATCGTTCGGGGTTACAGATACGCAGTATTTT. Protein: CASSQSFGVTDTQYF.

The V and J genes are TRBV27 and TRBJ2-7, with D perhaps matching TRBD1 (5 bases). There are 13 residues in the CDR3. CDR1 is MNHEY, CDR2 SMNVEV, per germline (reference sequence). Trimming took off 4 bases at V and 4 bases at J, with 11 bases between the two ends. CDR3 bases: TGTGCCAGCAGTTCAGGGCACAAATACGAGCAGTACTTC. Residues: CASSSGHKYEQYF.

The chain is built from TRBV12-3 or TRBV12-4 and TRBJ2-7, with D perhaps TRBD2 (5 bases). CDR3 length equals 13 residues. V gave up 5 bases and J gave up 5 bases, with 13 bases separating them. The DNA for the CDR3 is TGTGCCAGCAGTCCCCCAACTAGAAACGAGCAGTACTTC. It specifies CASSPPTRNEQYF.

Note on this clone: Other DNA sequences from this sample encode an identical CDR3 as well. The gene calls are TRBV7-2 and TRBJ2-1; TRBD2 is a possible D gene (5 bases). CDR3 length equals 15 residues. Deletions cut 4 bases from V and 0 bases from J, with 10 bases between. Per germline, CDR1 SGHTA and CDR2 FQGNSA. The CDR3 loop reads CASSSTGSSYNEQFF. The CDR3 DNA is TGTGCCAGCAGCTCCACGGGGAGCTCCTACAATGAGCAGTTCTTC.

Relative to its sample, this clone is medium-sized. V gene TRBV27 combines with J gene TRBJ1-5; D not resolved. V lost 4 bases to trimming and J lost 2 bases, with 9 bases between them. Germline V lookup: CDR1 MNHEY, CDR2 SMNVEV (reference sequence). This CDR3 has 14 residues. Here the CDR3 DNA reads TGTGCCAGCAGTTCCGGGTTCGGCAATCAGCCCCAGCATTTT. This encodes CASSSGFGNQPQHF.

The chain has TRBV11-3 and TRBJ2-2; weak D call: TRBD2 (5 bases). V was pared by 2 bases and J by 4 bases, with 8 bases between. The germline V gene has CDR1 SGHNT and CDR2 YENEEA. This CDR3 region has 14 residues. The chain's CDR3 is CASSLISGTGELFF. The DNA for the CDR3 is TGTGCCAGCAGCTTAATAAGCGGCACCGGGGAGCTGTTTTTT.

This chain links TRBV7-3 with TRBJ2-1, with D possibly being TRBD1 (6 bases). Trimming took 1 base from V and 0 from J, leaving 10 bases between them. CDR1 SGHTA and CDR2 FQGTGA come from the germline V gene. The CDR3 length is 16 residues. The DNA for the CDR3 is TGTGCCAGCAGCTTAAGTGGGGGCAGCTCCTACAATGAGCAGTTCTTC. Protein sequence: CASSLSGGSSYNEQFF.

The CDR3 region is CATHLTATDTQYF. CDR3 bases: TGTGCCACCCATCTCACAGCCACAGATACGCAGTATTTT. The chain combines TRBV28 with TRBJ2-3; unclear D gene. Germline values: CDR1 MDHEN, CDR2 SYDVKM. The CDR3 length is 13 residues. The ends were cut back, 10 bases at V and 2 bases at J, with 13 bases in the middle.

This chain uses TRBV2 with TRBJ2-7, with a possible D match to TRBD2 (6 bases). CDR3 length: 12 residues. The V gene's germline CDR1 is SNHLY and CDR2 FYNNEI. Deletions cut 7 bases from V and 4 bases from J, with 11 bases between. The DNA for the CDR3 is TGTGCCAGCATGGCGGGGTTGTACGAGCAGTACTTC. It specifies CASMAGLYEQYF.

V is TRBV6-2 or TRBV6-3 and J is TRBJ2-7, with TRBD1 matching over 11 bases. Trimming took 6 bases from V and 2 from J; bases not matched to a gene: 12. The CDR3 totals 17 residues. CDR1 MNHEY and CDR2 SVGEGT come from the germline V gene. CDR3 coding DNA: TGTGCCAGCAGCCGACACCGGACAGGGGGCGGGACCTACGAGCAGTACTTC. Encoded protein: CASSRHRTGGGTYEQYF.

The chain links TRBV5-1 to TRBJ2-2; possibly TRBD1 for D (5 bases). Trimming left V 9 bases short and J 1 base short, with 10 bases between. The germline V gene encodes CDR1 SGHRS and CDR2 YFSETQ. There are 13 residues in the CDR3. The CDR3 reads CATSTGNTGELFF. DNA for the CDR3: TGCGCCACGTCCACAGGGAACACCGGGGAGCTGTTTTTT.

This chain uses TRBV5-6 with TRBJ1-2, with D unclear. The CDR3 loop spans 15 amino acids. V was cut by 0 bases and J by 7 bases, with 16 bases left in between. Germline CDR1 reads SGHDT; CDR2 reads YYEEEE. CDR3 amino acids: CASSLDVRSVGGYTF. The CDR3 nucleotides are TGTGCCAGCAGCTTGGACGTCAGGTCAGTAGGTGGCTACACCTTC.

The table lists this clone with a count of one. The CDR3 region is CASSGTSPKETQYF. As DNA, the CDR3 is TGTGCCAGCAGCGGGACTAGCCCAAAAGAGACCCAGTACTTC. The chain carries TRBV25-1 and TRBJ2-5; 9 nucleotides line up with TRBD2. Germline lookup yields CDR1 MGHDK and CDR2 SYGVNS. The length of the CDR3 is 14 residues. J was trimmed by 3 bases and V by 6 bases; bases with no gene match: 5.

The gene calls are TRBV6-5 and TRBJ1-3; 7 positions match TRBD1. The CDR3 consists of 15 residues. The V gene's germline CDR1 is MNHEY and CDR2 SVGAGI. V lost 8 bases to trimming and J lost 0 bases; unmatched junction nucleotides: 7. This chain's CDR3 is CASGVDRASGNTIYF. The CDR3 DNA reads as TGTGCCAGCGGAGTCGACAGGGCCTCTGGAAACACCATATATTTT.

The V and J genes are TRBV7-9 and TRBJ1-4; D may be TRBD1 (5 bases). The V and J ends lost 1 base and 8 bases respectively, with 11 bases between them. Germline values: CDR1 SEHNR, CDR2 FQNEAQ (reference sequence). The CDR3 totals 14 residues. In DNA, the CDR3 is TGTGCCAGCAGCTTAGGGGTGGGGCAGGAAAAACTGTTTTTT. It codes for CASSLGVGQEKLFF. Drawing the rest from reference TRBV7-9 and TRBJ1-4, the complete variable domain is DTGVSQNPRHKITKRGQNVTFRCDPISEHNRLYWYRQTLGQGPEFLTYFQNEAQLEKSRLLSDRFSAERPKGSFSTLEIQRTEQGDSAMYLCASSLGVGQEKLFFGSGTQLSVL.

This chain links TRBV6-1 with TRBJ2-1; 12 bases match TRBD2. V trimming: 0 bases; J trimming: 10 bases; junction bases outside the gene matches: 7. The germline gives CDR1 MNHNS, CDR2 SASEGT. The CDR3 extends over 16 amino acids. CDR3 residues: CASSEAGLAGRDEQFF. The DNA of the CDR3 is TGTGCCAGCAGTGAAGCAGGACTAGCGGGGCGTGACGAGCAGTTCTTC.

This clone was seen a handful of times. This sequence joins TRBV25-1 and TRBJ1-2; D possibly corresponds to TRBD1 (5 bases). Per the germline V gene, CDR1 is MGHDK and CDR2 is SYGVNS. Trimming removed 1 base at V and 4 bases at J, with 10 bases between. The CDR3 spans 14 residues. CDR3 sequence: CASSEFAGSYGYTF. In DNA, the CDR3 is TGTGCCAGCAGTGAATTTGCAGGGTCCTATGGCTACACCTTC.

The V gene is TRBV5-1, the J gene TRBJ2-2; no clear D. In germline, CDR1 is SGHRS, CDR2 YFSETQ. V lost 4 bases and J lost 0, with 16 bases in between. The length of the CDR3 is 17 residues. The CDR3 coding sequence is TGCGCCAGCAGCCAAATTGGTGGCAGTTCGAACACCGGGGAGCTGTTTTTT. Translation: CASSQIGGSSNTGELFF.

This clone showed up just a few times. The gene calls are TRBV6-2 or TRBV6-3 and TRBJ2-1, with TRBD2 identical over 7 bases. The CDR3 consists of 13 residues. The germline CDR1 and CDR2 sequences are MNHEY and SVGEGT. V dropped 3 bases and J dropped 10; count of bases not matched to a gene: 6. CDR3 region: CASSYWEGREQFF. As DNA, the CDR3 is TGTGCCAGCAGTTATTGGGAGGGGCGAGAGCAGTTCTTC.

This chain uses TRBV7-9 with TRBJ1-2, with D possibly TRBD1 on 5 matching bases. The CDR3 has 17 amino acids. Germline V lookup: CDR1 SEHNR, CDR2 FQNEAQ (reference sequence). V gave up 5 bases and J gave up 4 bases, with 23 bases separating them. Here the CDR3 reads CASSTNRNPTVGYGYTF. In DNA, the CDR3 is TGTGCCAGCAGCACGAACAGGAATCCTACGGTGGGCTATGGCTACACCTTC.